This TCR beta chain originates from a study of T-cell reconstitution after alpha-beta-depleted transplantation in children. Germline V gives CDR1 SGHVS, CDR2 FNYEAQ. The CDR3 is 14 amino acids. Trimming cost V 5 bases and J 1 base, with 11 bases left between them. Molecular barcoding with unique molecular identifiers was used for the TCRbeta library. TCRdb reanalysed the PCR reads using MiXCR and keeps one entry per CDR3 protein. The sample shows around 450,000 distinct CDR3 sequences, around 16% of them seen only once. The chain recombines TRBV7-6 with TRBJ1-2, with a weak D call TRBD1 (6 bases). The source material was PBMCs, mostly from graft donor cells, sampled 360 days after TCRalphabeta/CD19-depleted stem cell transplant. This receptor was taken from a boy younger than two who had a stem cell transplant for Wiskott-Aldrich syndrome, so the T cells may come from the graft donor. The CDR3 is CASSPGGGNYGYTF. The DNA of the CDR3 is TGTGCCAGCAGCCCCGGAGGGGGTAACTATGGCTACACCTTC.